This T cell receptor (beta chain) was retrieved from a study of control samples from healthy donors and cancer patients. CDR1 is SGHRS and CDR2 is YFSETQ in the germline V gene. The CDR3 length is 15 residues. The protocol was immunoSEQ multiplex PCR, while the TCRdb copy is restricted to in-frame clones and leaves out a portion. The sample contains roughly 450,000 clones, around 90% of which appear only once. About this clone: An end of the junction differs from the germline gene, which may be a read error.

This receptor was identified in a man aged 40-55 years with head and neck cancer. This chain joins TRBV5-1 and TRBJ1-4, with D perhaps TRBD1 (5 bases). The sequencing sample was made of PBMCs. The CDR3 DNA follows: TGCGCCAGCAGTTTGGACAATGGGGTGAATGAAAAACTGTTTTTT. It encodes CASSLDNGVNEKLFF.